A selection of T cell receptor beta chains follows, all from one sample in a study of neoadjuvant anti-PD-1 for oral cavity cancer. Measured with immunoSEQ multiplex PCR; TCRdb has only the in-frame clones, and not every one. This sample has 55,000 to 75,000 clones; roughly 90% occur once, and the top ten carry around 2.8%. The specimen was PBMCs, collected after nivolumab (anti-PD-1) treatment. Source of these receptors: a person between 35 and 79 years old with oral cavity squamous cell carcinoma. The CDR3 runs from the conserved cysteine through the conserved F or W. D genes are given only for firm matches. Size values are once, few and many counts, or a class for expanded clones, and some rows have none.

size	V	J	D	DNA	CDR3
.	TRBV9	TRBJ1-5	.	TGTGCCAGCAGCGTAGGTGGGAATAGCAATCAGCCCCAGCATTTT	CASSVGGNSNQPQHF
few	TRBV9	TRBJ1-2	.	TGTGCCAGCAGCGCACTGACATCCGGTATTGACTATGGCTACACCTTC	CASSALTSGIDYGYTF
.	TRBV6-1	TRBJ2-7	TRBD2	TGTGCCAGCAGGCTAGCGGGGGGCTCCTACGAGCAGTACTTC	CASRLAGGSYEQYF
once	TRBV6-5	TRBJ2-3	TRBD1	TGTGCCAGCAGTTACACAGATCAGGGGGCAGATACGCAGTATTTT	CASSYTDQGADTQYF
.	TRBV2	TRBJ1-1	TRBD1	TGTGCCAGCGAGAAGGGGGCGAACACTGAAGCTTTCTTT	CASEKGANTEAFF
many	TRBV19	TRBJ2-1	TRBD2	TGTGCCAGCCGACTAGCGGGATCTAATGAGCAGTTCTTC	CASRLAGSNEQFF
.	TRBV30	TRBJ2-7	TRBD1	TGTGCCTGGACACAGGGGTTAAGTATCGGGCAGTACTTC	CAWTQGLSIGQYF
.	TRBV11-2	TRBJ2-1	TRBD2	TGTGCCAGCAGCTCACTAGCGGGTAGCTCCTACAATGAGCAGTTCTTC	CASSSLAGSSYNEQFF
few	TRBV5-8	TRBJ2-7	.	TGTGCCAGCAGCCAACACAGGGTCAGATCCTACGAGCAGTACTTC	CASSQHRVRSYEQYF
.	TRBV5-1	TRBJ2-3	.	TGCGCCAGCAGCCCAGGACAGATCTCAGATACGCAGTATTTT	CASSPGQISDTQYF
.	TRBV19	TRBJ2-3	TRBD2	TGTGCCAGTAGCCCGGGACTAGTATCTACAGATACGCAGTATTTT	CASSPGLVSTDTQYF
.	TRBV10-2	TRBJ1-3	.	TGCGCCAGCAGTGAGTCAGCGACTCCCGGAAACACCATATATTTT	CASSESATPGNTIYF
.	TRBV6-5	TRBJ1-1	.	TGTGCCAGCAGTTACGACGGGGCGATGAACACTGAAGCTTTCTTT	CASSYDGAMNTEAFF
.	TRBV7-4	TRBJ2-7	.	TGTGCCAGCAGCGCCCCCTACGAGCAGTACTTC	CASSAPYEQYF
.	TRBV6-1	TRBJ1-5	.	TGTGCCAGCAGTGAAGTCTTGGATCAGCCCCAGCATTTT	CASSEVLDQPQHF
.	TRBV7-6	TRBJ2-7	.	TGTGCCAGCAGCTTGAGCTCCTACGAGCAGTACTTC	CASSLSSYEQYF
once	TRBV11-2	TRBJ1-4	.	TGTGCCAGCAGCTCCAGGGTTGGTACTAATGAAAAACTGTTTTTT	CASSSRVGTNEKLFF
.	TRBV5-4	TRBJ2-3	.	TGTGCCAGCAGCTTGGAATTTTCAGATACGCAGTATTTT	CASSLEFSDTQYF
.	TRBV19	TRBJ1-2	.	TGTGCCAGTACCCCTGTACAGACAGGCTTCTACGGAGGCTACACCTTC	CASTPVQTGFYGGYTF
.	TRBV2	TRBJ2-7	.	TGTGCCAGCAGGGGTAATGCAGCGAGCTCCTACGAGCAGTACTTC	CASRGNAASSYEQYF
.	TRBV9	TRBJ1-4	.	TGTGCCAGCAGCCCGTCAGGTTTGCGGGAAAAACTGTTTTTT	CASSPSGLREKLFF
.	TRBV11-2	TRBJ2-7	TRBD1	TGTGCCAGCAGCCCCCAGACAGGGACAGGCTACGAGCAGTACTTC	CASSPQTGTGYEQYF
.	TRBV6-5	TRBJ1-1	TRBD1	TGTGCCAGCAGTTATACTCAGGGGGCGGTCACTGAAGCTTTCTTT	CASSYTQGAVTEAFF
.	TRBV10-3	TRBJ2-3	.	TGTGCCATCAATCGGGAGCCGACAGATACGCAGTATTTT	CAINREPTDTQYF
.	TRBV10-3	TRBJ1-1	.	TGTGCCATCAGCGAGCTGCATACGAACACTGAAGCTTTCTTT	CAISELHTNTEAFF
.	TRBV7-9	TRBJ1-2	.	TGTGCCAGCAGCGTCCGGGACGGTAAAAACTATGGCTACACCTTC	CASSVRDGKNYGYTF
once	TRBV27	TRBJ1-1	.	TGTGCCAGCACAGCCACCTGGAACACTGAAGCTTTCTTT	CASTATWNTEAFF
.	TRBV7-8	TRBJ2-4	.	TGTGCCAGCAGCCTAGTGGGAGGGACAACGACACTAGCCAAAAACATTCAGTACTTC	CASSLVGGTTTLAKNIQYF
.	TRBV6-1	TRBJ1-1	.	TGTGCCAGCAGTGTTAGGGACCACAACACTGAAGCTTTCTTT	CASSVRDHNTEAFF
few	TRBV18	TRBJ2-1	.	TGTGCCAGCTCACCAATGGCAGCTAACAATGAGCAGTTCTTC	CASSPMAANNEQFF
few	TRBV7-7	TRBJ2-5	.	TGTGCCAGCAGCTTAGGTCAGGGGATAGAGACCCAGTACTTC	CASSLGQGIETQYF
once	TRBV7-3	TRBJ2-7	TRBD2	TGTGCCAGCAGCCCCGGGACTAGCTTCTACGAGCAGTACTTC	CASSPGTSFYEQYF
.	TRBV4-1	TRBJ1-6	.	TGCGCCAGCAGCCAAGGCTGGGGCTCACCCCTCCACTTT	CASSQGWGSPLHF
.	TRBV6-1	TRBJ2-7	TRBD2	TGTGCCGCGGGGGGAGTTAGCTCCTACGAGCAGTACTTC	CAAGGVSSYEQYF
.	TRBV4-1	TRBJ2-5	TRBD2	TGCGCCAGCAGCCAGGGTCTGTCTAGCGGGAAAGAGACCCAGTACTTC	CASSQGLSSGKETQYF
once	TRBV5-4	TRBJ2-1	TRBD2	TGTGCCAGCAGTGGACTAGCGGGACGTCATGAGCAGTTCTTC	CASSGLAGRHEQFF
.	TRBV9	TRBJ2-4	.	TGTGCCAGCAGGGAAGGGCCCCCTTCTAGGAATCTGTCCTCCAAAAACATTCAGTACTTC	CASREGPPSRNLSSKNIQYF
.	TRBV29-1	TRBJ2-5	.	TGCAGCGTTCTAGGGATGCCTCGGGAGACCCAGTACTTC	CSVLGMPRETQYF
once	TRBV13	TRBJ1-3	.	TGTGCCAGCAGCACCCGTGGAGGTTCTGGAAACACCATATATTTT	CASSTRGGSGNTIYF
.	TRBV11-2	TRBJ2-7	.	TGTGCCAGCAGCTACAACTCCTACGAGCAGTACTTC	CASSYNSYEQYF
.	TRBV28	TRBJ1-2	TRBD1	TGTGCCAGCAGTTCCTTGGGGACAGGATCAGATAGTCCTTATGGCTACACCTTC	CASSSLGTGSDSPYGYTF
.	TRBV20-1	TRBJ1-3	.	TGCAGTGCTAGTCACGGAAACACCATATATTTT	CSASHGNTIYF
.	TRBV29-1	TRBJ1-2	.	TGCAGCGTTGAAACTCCGGGGGGGAGTAACTATGGCTACACCTTC	CSVETPGGSNYGYTF
.	TRBV28	TRBJ1-2	.	TGTGCCAGCAGTTCGGACGGCTGGGGGGGCTACACCTTC	CASSSDGWGGYTF
once	TRBV20-1	TRBJ2-5	.	TGCAGTGCCACCAGGGAGACCCAGTACTTC	CSATRETQYF
.	TRBV5-1	TRBJ2-1	TRBD2	TGCGCCAGCAGCGGTACCGCTAGCGGGAGATCCTATGAGCAGTTCTTC	CASSGTASGRSYEQFF
.	TRBV5-1	TRBJ2-7	TRBD2	TGCGCCAGCAGCCCTAGCGGCCCCTACGAGCAGTACTTC	CASSPSGPYEQYF
.	TRBV7-2	TRBJ1-1	.	TGTGCCAGCAGCGTCGATACAGGGCAAACTGAAGCTTTCTTT	CASSVDTGQTEAFF
.	TRBV28	TRBJ1-3	.	TGTGCCAGCAGTTTATCAGGGTTCGTTGGAAACACCATATATTTT	CASSLSGFVGNTIYF
.	TRBV6-1	TRBJ2-6	.	TGTGCCAGCAGTCAGACAGTTGGGGCCAACGTCCTGACTTTC	CASSQTVGANVLTF
.	TRBV7-8	TRBJ1-5	.	TGTGCCAGCAGCCCCAGGGTGGGCAATCAGCCCCAGCATTTT	CASSPRVGNQPQHF
.	TRBV5-1	TRBJ2-1	.	TGCGCCAGCAGCGACTTACCGTTGGGCGAGCAGTTCTTC	CASSDLPLGEQFF
.	TRBV19	TRBJ1-2	.	TGTGCCAGTAGTACCGGTTTGGGGGTTTTCCTTTATGGCTACACCTTC	CASSTGLGVFLYGYTF
.	TRBV4-1	TRBJ1-5	.	TGCGCCAGCAGCCAAGGGTGGCAGGGGTTCTCCAATCAGCCCCAGCATTTT	CASSQGWQGFSNQPQHF